The 20 T cell receptor beta chains below all came from one sample that was sequenced in a study of shared clonotypes between healthy human individuals. Assay: immunoSEQ multiplex PCR; the TCRdb copy retains only in-frame clones and omits some. The data hold hundreds of thousands of clones, with roughly 80% observed a single time. Sequencing was performed on memory CD4+ T cells sorted from blood. Specified subset: CD45RA-negative fraction. The receptors here all came from a man in his thirties or forties in good health.

The V call is TRBV4-1, the J call TRBJ1-5; D is unclear. This CDR3 is 14 amino acids long. V lost 4 bases, J lost 1 base, and 8 bases lay in between. Germline V lookup: CDR1 MGHRA, CDR2 YSYEKL. In DNA form, the CDR3 reads TGCGCCAGCAGCCGATCGGGCAGCAATCAGCCCCAGCATTTT. Amino acid sequence: CASSRSGSNQPQHF.

The gene calls are TRBV5-6 and TRBJ1-5; perhaps TRBD1 as D (6 bases). V was cut by 1 base and J by 4 bases, with 12 bases left in between. The CDR3 has 15 amino acids. Germline CDR1 is SGHDT and CDR2 is YYEEEE. The CDR3 sequence is CASSLTAGVNQPQHF. DNA of the CDR3: TGTGCCAGCAGCTTGACGGCAGGGGTAAATCAGCCCCAGCATTTT.

V usage is TRBV9 and J usage is TRBJ1-1; D uncertain. The CDR3 sequence is 13 residues long. Germline V gives CDR1 SGDLS, CDR2 YYNGEE. Trimming stripped 0 bases from V and 7 bases from J, with 10 bases between. The CDR3 protein is CASSVAVRGEAFF. In DNA, the CDR3 is TGTGCCAGCAGCGTAGCGGTCCGGGGTGAAGCTTTCTTT.

J is TRBJ1-1 and V is TRBV7-9; the D gene is possibly TRBD1 (5 bases). The V gene lost 3 bases and the J gene lost 0 bases, with 8 bases spanning the gap. Germline V CDR1 and CDR2: SEHNR, FQNEAQ (reference sequence). CDR3 length equals 14 residues. CDR3 sequence: CASSFGGMNTEAFF. The DNA for the CDR3 is TGTGCCAGCAGCTTCGGGGGAATGAACACTGAAGCTTTCTTT.

The sample holds a few counts of this clone. The chain couples TRBV5-1 to TRBJ1-1, with D possibly TRBD1 on 5 matching bases. The V gene lost 2 bases and the J gene lost 4 bases, with 18 bases spanning the gap. CDR1 is SGHRS and CDR2 is YFSETQ in the germline V gene. The CDR3 has 16 amino acids. The CDR3 sequence is CASSFPTAPGRTEAFF. The CDR3 DNA reads TGCGCCAGCAGCTTTCCAACGGCTCCGGGACGCACTGAAGCTTTCTTT.

Only a few counts were recorded for this clone. This chain uses TRBV5-4 with TRBJ2-5; the match to TRBD2 covers 8 bases. The ends lost 3 bases at V and 4 bases at J; junction bases unmatched: 2. CDR3 size: 13 residues. Germline V gives CDR1 SGHNT, CDR2 YYREEE (reference sequence). For the CDR3, the DNA is TGTGCCAGCAGCTCCCGGGGGGGAGAGACCCAGTACTTC. This gives the protein CASSSRGGETQYF.

Points on this clone: Other DNA sequences in the sample encode the same CDR3. V and J are TRBV29-1 and TRBJ2-7; TRBD1 is a possible D gene (7 bases). The V gene lost 6 bases and the J gene lost 4 bases, with 16 bases spanning the gap. The CDR3 runs to 13 residues. Germline lookup yields CDR1 SQVTM and CDR2 ANQGSEA. The CDR3: CSVSGRGVYEQYF. The DNA for the CDR3 is TGCAGCGTCTCCGGCAGGGGGGTATACGAGCAGTACTTC.

The V and J genes are TRBV28 and TRBJ2-7, with 8 bases fitting TRBD2. The CDR3 length is 15 residues. V shed 6 bases and J 3 bases; nucleotides not matched to a gene: 10. Germline assignment: CDR1 MDHEN and CDR2 SYDVKM. The CDR3 here is CASSSGTRKNYEQYF. The CDR3 nucleotides read TGTGCCAGCAGCTCCGGGACTAGAAAAAACTACGAGCAGTACTTC.

This chain joins TRBV5-4 and TRBJ2-3; the match to TRBD1 covers 7 bases. Germline V gives CDR1 SGHNT, CDR2 YYREEE (reference sequence). The ends lost 4 bases at V and 6 bases at J; junction bases unmatched: 14. This CDR3 is 16 amino acids long. The CDR3 sequence is CASSNKGTEPRDTQYF. The CDR3 DNA sequence: TGTGCCAGCAGCAATAAAGGGACAGAGCCGAGGGATACGCAGTATTTT.

This clone was counted between two and nine times. For the CDR3, the DNA is TGCAGCGTTGAACCGGGATACAATGAGCAGTTCTTC. Encoded protein: CSVEPGYNEQFF. This chain links TRBV29-1 with TRBJ2-1; D is possibly TRBD2 (5 bases). Between the trimmed V and J ends, which lost 2 bases and 4 bases, there was a span of 6 bases. CDR1 SQVTM and CDR2 ANQGSEA come from the germline V gene. This CDR3 spans 12 amino acids.

The chain has TRBV11-2 and TRBJ1-1; D unclear. This CDR3 is 14 amino acids long. Germline V CDR1 and CDR2: SGHAT, FQNNGV. V was clipped by 1 base and J by 6 bases, with 12 bases between them. CDR3 residues: CASSLASITAEAFF. CDR3 sequence (DNA): TGTGCCAGCAGCTTAGCGTCTATAACGGCTGAAGCTTTCTTT.

V usage is TRBV5-1 and J usage is TRBJ2-1; tentatively, D is TRBD2 (5 bases). The germline V and J ends were trimmed by 2 bases and 5 bases, with 14 bases remaining between them. CDR1 is SGHRS, CDR2 YFSETQ, per germline. The CDR3 contains 15 residues. For the CDR3, the DNA is TGCGCCAGCAGCTTAGAGGGAGAGATTCACAATGAGCAGTTCTTC. Protein product: CASSLEGEIHNEQFF.

V usage is TRBV6-6 and J usage is TRBJ2-7, with 8 bases identical to TRBD2. The CDR3 extends over 14 amino acids. Germline CDR1 MNHNY, CDR2 SVGAGI (reference sequence). Losses at the gene ends were 3 bases for V and 1 base for J; bases not matched to a gene: 2. The CDR3 here is CASSYKRESYEQYF. Written as DNA, the CDR3 is TGTGCCAGCAGTTATAAGCGGGAGTCCTACGAGCAGTACTTC.

A few counts support this clone. This chain joins TRBV7-6 and TRBJ2-5; TRBD1 is a possible D gene (7 bases). Germline V gene sequence: CDR1 SGHVS, CDR2 FNYEAQ. CDR3 size: 15 residues. The germline V and J ends were trimmed by 4 bases and 2 bases, with 14 bases remaining between them. CDR3 protein: CASSSQGGGQETQYF. Here the CDR3 DNA reads TGTGCCAGCAGCTCTCAGGGGGGCGGGCAAGAGACCCAGTACTTC.

This sequence joins TRBV4-1 and TRBJ2-5, with TRBD1 identical over 8 bases. The CDR3 covers 15 residues. V dropped 1 base and J dropped 2; count of bases not matched to a gene: 3. CDR1 and CDR2 (germline): MGHRA, YSYEKL. The chain's CDR3 is CASSQANRGQETQYF. In DNA, the CDR3 is TGCGCCAGCAGCCAAGCGAACAGGGGGCAAGAGACCCAGTACTTC.

This clone was counted a single time. The CDR3 here is CASSEEGQNTDTQYF. The CDR3 DNA follows: TGTGCCAGCAGTGAAGAGGGTCAGAACACAGATACGCAGTATTTT. This sequence joins TRBV2 and TRBJ2-3; D call uncertain. The germline gives CDR1 SNHLY, CDR2 FYNNEI. V lost 1 base, J lost 2 bases, and 10 bases lay in between. The CDR3 has 15 residues.

The V and J genes are TRBV6-5 and TRBJ1-2; D remains ambiguous. With 7 bases removed from V and 5 bases from J, the gap between germline ends came to 11 bases. The CDR3 has 12 residues. Germline CDR1 MNHEY, CDR2 SVGAGI. CDR3 bases: TGTGCCAGCACCGAGGGTAAATATGGCTACACCTTC. It yields the protein CASTEGKYGYTF.

There are a few counts of this clone. Distinct nucleotide sequences in the sample also encode this CDR3. The chain employs TRBV5-1 and TRBJ2-7; D is uncertain. Germline V gene sequence: CDR1 SGHRS, CDR2 YFSETQ. This CDR3 region has 14 residues. With 4 bases removed from V and 1 base from J, the gap between germline ends came to 12 bases. The CDR3 loop is CASSPVGSSYEQYF. The CDR3 nucleotides are TGCGCCAGCAGCCCCGTCGGAAGTTCCTACGAGCAGTACTTC.

The chain uses TRBV6-4 and TRBJ1-3, with D possibly TRBD1 on 5 matching bases. This CDR3 has 14 amino acids. The germline gives CDR1 MRHNA, CDR2 SNTAGT. The V and J ends lost 8 bases and 4 bases respectively, with 15 bases between them. CDR3 DNA: TGTGCCAGCCGTATATGGACAAGCGGAAACACCATATATTTT. Translating it yields CASRIWTSGNTIYF.

This clone was observed once. V gene TRBV9 combines with J gene TRBJ2-1; possibly TRBD2 for D (6 bases). Trimming left V 4 bases short and J 2 bases short, with 19 bases between. The germline V gene encodes CDR1 SGDLS and CDR2 YYNGEE. The CDR3 contains 17 residues. DNA for the CDR3: TGTGCCAGCAGCTCCCCACCCGGGGGAAGGGCCTACAATGAGCAGTTCTTC. Protein product: CASSSPPGGRAYNEQFF.